What follows are 7 T cell receptor beta chains derived from one specimen sequenced in a study of STAT5B mutations in CD4+ large granular lymphocyte leukemia. Some clones are missing from TCRdb's copy, which holds only in-frame ones; the method was immunoSEQ multiplex PCR. The data show about 4,600 clones, around four fifths seen once. The sequencing sample was made of PBMCs. Receptor source: a man between 65 and 85 years old with CD4+ T-cell large granular lymphocyte leukemia.

The chain recombines TRBV5-1 with TRBJ2-1, with TRBD2 identical over 9 bases. Germline V gene data show CDR1 as SGHRS and CDR2 as YFSETQ. The CDR3 is 14 amino acids. V dropped 2 bases and J dropped 7; count of bases not matched to a gene: 4. The CDR3 sequence: CASSFSGSRNEQFF. In nucleotides, the CDR3 is TGCGCCAGCAGCTTTAGCGGGAGTCGGAATGAGCAGTTCTTC. Together with reference TRBV5-1 and TRBJ2-1, the CDR3 gives the full variable domain: KAGVTQTPRYLIKTRGQQVTLSCSPISGHRSVSWYQQTPGQGLQFLFEYFSETQRNKGNFPGRFSGRQFSNSRSEMNVSTLELGDSALYLCASSFSGSRNEQFFGPGTRLTVL.

The CDR3 here is CASSSGDRANEQFF. CDR3 coding DNA: TGCGCCAGCAGCTCCGGAGACAGGGCGAATGAGCAGTTCTTC. The J gene is TRBJ2-1, the V gene TRBV5-1; 7 bases fit TRBD1. This CDR3 is built from 14 residues. Germline values: CDR1 SGHRS, CDR2 YFSETQ. The trim removed 3 bases at V and 7 bases at J, leaving 7 bases unmatched.

The V gene is TRBV11-3, the J gene TRBJ1-5; 8 nucleotides agree with TRBD1. The germline V gene encodes CDR1 SGHNT and CDR2 YENEEA. V trimming: 5 bases; J trimming: 9 bases; junction bases outside the gene matches: 24. The CDR3 extends over 19 amino acids. The CDR3: CASSISFPGQDMNSLPQHF. The CDR3 DNA is TGTGCCAGCAGCATAAGCTTCCCGGGACAGGACATGAACTCCTTGCCCCAGCATTTT.

The chain combines TRBV5-6 with TRBJ2-2; 8 nucleotides match TRBD2. This CDR3 contains 16 residues. Germline CDR1 SGHDT, CDR2 YYEEEE. Trimming took 4 bases from V and 1 from J; bases not matched to a gene: 6. The CDR3 bases are TGTGCCAGCAGCCTATTTACTAGCGGGAACACCGGGGAGCTGTTTTTT. Encoded protein: CASSLFTSGNTGELFF.

This clone has only a few counts. The chain has TRBV11-2 and TRBJ1-4; tentative D call: TRBD1 (5 bases). V dropped 6 bases and J dropped 4 bases, with 15 bases sitting between them. Per germline, CDR1 SGHAT and CDR2 FQNNGV. The CDR3 length is 15 residues. In DNA form, the CDR3 reads TGTGCCAGCAGGAAGACGGGACTGGGTAATGAAAAACTGTTTTTT. Protein sequence: CASRKTGLGNEKLFF. Drawing the rest from reference TRBV11-2 and TRBJ1-4, the complete variable domain is EAGVAQSPRYKIIEKRQSVAFWCNPISGHATLYWYQQILGQGPKLLIQFQNNGVVDDSQLPKDRFSAERLKGVDSTLKIQPAKLEDSAVYLCASRKTGLGNEKLFFGSGTQLSVL.

Only one count was recorded for this clone. CDR3 in amino acids: CASSLGGTLEDTQYF. CDR3 nucleotide sequence: TGTGCCAGCAGCCTAGGCGGGACCCTCGAAGATACGCAGTATTTT. The chain joins TRBV11-3 to TRBJ2-3; a weak D match, TRBD2 (6 bases). Per germline, CDR1 SGHNT and CDR2 YENEEA. V lost 5 bases, J lost 5 bases, and 17 bases lay in between. The CDR3 is 15 residues long.

J is TRBJ2-5 and V is TRBV6-6; D is ambiguous. V lost 2 bases, J lost 0 bases, and 7 bases lay in between. Germline assignment: CDR1 MNHNY and CDR2 SVGAGI (reference sequence). This CDR3 has 14 amino acids. CDR3 nucleotides: TGTGCCAGCAGTTACGGGCGTTACCAAGAGACCCAGTACTTC. Residues: CASSYGRYQETQYF.